The next 13 T cell receptor beta chains were all read from a single sample in a study of blood T cell repertoires in COVID-19 (dated by TCRdb to the early 2020s). Library preparation was by the immunoSEQ multiplex PCR assay. TCRdb took this table from immuneACCESS and kept in-frame rearrangements with V and J called. Such tables lack part of the clones; where checked against another copy, unresolved V genes explain under half of the gap, and the rest is unexplained. This sample has around 170,000 clones in its table, and less than 90% of those were observed once. About 8% of the sample is taken by the ten largest. Material: PBMCs or T cells enriched from blood (not recorded which). These receptors all come from a woman between 50 and 59 years old who had recovered from COVID-19.

The chain joins TRBV11-3 to TRBJ1-1; D perhaps matches TRBD1 (6 bases). Germline CDR1 is SGHNT and CDR2 is YENEEA. Between the trimmed V and J ends, which lost 3 bases and 7 bases, there was a span of 24 bases. The CDR3 has 17 amino acids. The CDR3 sequence is CASSLRPGHHGPVEAFF. As DNA, the CDR3 is TGTGCCAGCAGCTTGAGACCGGGACACCACGGACCTGTTGAAGCTTTCTTT.

This rearrangement joins TRBV12-3 or TRBV12-4 to TRBJ2-7, with D hard to call. The CDR3 runs to 13 residues. V lost 6 bases, J lost 5 bases, and 14 bases lay in between. The CDR3 region is CASSLARIHEQYF. In nucleotides, the CDR3 is TGTGCCAGCAGCCTCGCGAGAATCCACGAGCAGTACTTC.

The V gene is TRBV18, the J gene TRBJ1-3; the match to TRBD1 covers 10 bases. The V gene end was trimmed by 2 bases and the J gene end by 2 bases; junction bases not matched to a gene: 6. The CDR3 is 17 residues long. Germline V lookup: CDR1 KGHSH, CDR2 LQKENI. The chain's CDR3 is CASSPDIGTGAGNTIYF. CDR3 in DNA: TGTGCCAGCTCACCAGATATCGGGACAGGGGCTGGAAACACCATATATTTT.

This clone occurred a few times. This chain joins TRBV6-5 and TRBJ2-7; the match to TRBD1 covers 8 bases. The CDR3 consists of 13 residues. Germline V gives CDR1 MNHEY, CDR2 SVGAGI. V trimming: 6 bases; J trimming: 2 bases; junction bases outside the gene matches: 3. This chain's CDR3 is CASRTGAAYEQYF. The CDR3 nucleotides are TGTGCCAGCAGGACAGGGGCGGCCTACGAGCAGTACTTC.

The chain uses TRBV4-3 and TRBJ2-1; 7 nucleotides agree with TRBD1. This CDR3 is 16 amino acids long. Trimming at V came to 0 bases and at J to 2 bases, leaving 4 bases not matched to a gene. CDR1 LGHNA and CDR2 YSLEER come from the germline V gene. Here the CDR3 DNA reads TGCGCCAGCAGCCAAGAGCGGACAGGCGCCTACAATGAGCAGTTCTTC. It specifies CASSQERTGAYNEQFF.

This clone has only a few counts. The chain joins TRBV18 to TRBJ2-7, with D possibly TRBD1 on 5 matching bases. The CDR3 covers 14 residues. CDR1 and CDR2 from the germline V gene are KGHSH and LQKENI. V was pared by 4 bases and J by 0 bases, with 10 bases between. The CDR3 reads CASSRTYPSYEQYF. For the CDR3, the DNA is TGTGCCAGCTCACGGACATACCCCTCCTACGAGCAGTACTTC. The whole variable domain, remainder taken from reference TRBV18 and TRBJ2-7, is NAGVMQNPRHLVRRRGQEARLRCSPMKGHSHVYWYRQLPEEGLKFMVYLQKENIIDESGMPKERFSAEFPKEGPSILRIQQVVRGDSAAYFCASSRTYPSYEQYFGPGTRLTVT.

The V and J genes are TRBV27 and TRBJ2-2; the match to TRBD1 covers 7 bases. V lost 6 bases and J lost 7; bases outside the gene matches: 5. The germline V gene has CDR1 MNHEY and CDR2 SMNVEV (reference sequence). The CDR3 totals 13 residues. CDR3 loop: CASRTGRFGELFF. DNA for the CDR3: TGTGCCAGCAGGACAGGGCGGTTCGGGGAGCTGTTTTTT.

The chain recombines TRBV28 with TRBJ1-4, with 8 bases identical to TRBD1. In germline, CDR1 is MDHEN, CDR2 SYDVKM. CDR3 length: 15 residues. V lost 3 bases to trimming and J lost 5 bases; unmatched junction nucleotides: 5. The CDR3 spells CASSLRTGTNEKLFF. The CDR3 nucleotides read TGTGCCAGCAGTTTGAGGACAGGGACAAATGAAAAACTGTTTTTT.

The J gene is TRBJ2-7, the V gene TRBV6-2 or TRBV6-3; no clear D gene. This CDR3 spans 12 amino acids. V was shortened by 3 bases and J by 7 bases, with 10 bases between the two germline ends. Germline lookup yields CDR1 MNHEY and CDR2 SVGEGT. CDR3 bases: TGTGCCAGCAGTTATACTCTGAGGGAGCAGTACTTC. Protein product: CASSYTLREQYF.

The rearrangement uses TRBV28 and TRBJ2-7, with D possibly TRBD1 on 5 matching bases. Germline V CDR1 and CDR2: MDHEN, SYDVKM. V gave up 2 bases and J gave up 4 bases, with 12 bases separating them. The CDR3 totals 14 residues. As DNA, the CDR3 is TGTGCCAGCAGTTTAGTAGGGGCGCGATACGAGCAGTACTTC. Translation gives CASSLVGARYEQYF.

The chain has TRBV3-1 (or the pseudogene TRBV3-2) and TRBJ2-3; D perhaps matches TRBD2 (6 bases). From germline, CDR1 is LGHDT and CDR2 YNNKEL (reference sequence). This CDR3 is 17 amino acids long. Deletions cut 1 base from V and 1 base from J, with 15 bases between. This chain's CDR3 is CASSQGLSGLCTDTQYF. The CDR3 DNA reads as TGTGCCAGCAGCCAAGGTCTTAGCGGCCTCTGCACAGATACGCAGTATTTT.

The chain uses TRBV7-9 and TRBJ2-1; TRBD2 matches 11 bases. CDR1 and CDR2 from the germline V gene are SEHNR and FQNEAQ (reference sequence). The J segment lost 9 bases and the V segment lost 4 bases, leaving 8 bases of the junction unmatched. The CDR3 runs 15 residues. This chain's CDR3 is CASSYRLAGITEQFF. Here the CDR3 DNA reads TGTGCCAGCAGCTACAGACTAGCGGGAATCACTGAGCAGTTCTTC.

The chain recombines TRBV6-5 with TRBJ2-6; D is ambiguous. Germline V gene lookup returns CDR1 MNHEY and CDR2 SVGAGI. The CDR3 sequence is 13 residues long. V was pared by 8 bases and J by 8 bases, with 13 bases between. In DNA form, the CDR3 reads TGTGCCAGCTTGCTCGGCGGTTCCAACGTCCTGACTTTC. Encoded protein: CASLLGGSNVLTF.